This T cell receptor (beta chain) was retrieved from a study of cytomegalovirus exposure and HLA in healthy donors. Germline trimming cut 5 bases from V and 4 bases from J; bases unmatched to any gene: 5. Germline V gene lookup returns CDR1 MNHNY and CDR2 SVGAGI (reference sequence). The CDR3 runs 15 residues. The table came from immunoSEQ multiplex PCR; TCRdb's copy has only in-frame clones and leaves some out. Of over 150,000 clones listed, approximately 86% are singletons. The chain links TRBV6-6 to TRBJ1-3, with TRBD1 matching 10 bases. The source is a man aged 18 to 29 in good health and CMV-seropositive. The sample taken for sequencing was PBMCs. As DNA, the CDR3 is TGTGCCAGCAGTAAATTGACAGGGGGCGGAAACACCATATATTTT. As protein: CASSKLTGGGNTIYF.